The 7 T cell receptor beta chains below were found in one sample sequenced in a study of spatial heterogeneity in lung cancer. TCRdb reprocessed the 5' RACE reads with MiXCR, giving one entry per CDR3 protein. This sample yields about 14,000 distinct CDR3 sequences, of which about 9.5% are seen a single time; under 35% belongs to the top ten. This sample's time point: sample taken at primary tumor resection. Whole RNA, which was extracted from tumor, nontumor lung tissue or frozen PBMC, was sequenced without any cell sorting. Here the sequenced sample was PBMCs, taken at surgery. These receptor sequences come from a male donor with early-stage non-small cell lung cancer.

This clonotype was picked up many times. The chain recombines TRBV29-1 with TRBJ2-4, with D maybe TRBD2 (6 bases). Per the germline V gene, CDR1 is SQVTM and CDR2 is ANQGSEA. CDR3 length: 14 amino acids. Between the trimmed V and J ends, which lost 6 bases and 0 bases, there was a span of 12 bases. CDR3 sequence: CSVGDFLAKNIQYF. The CDR3 bases are TGCAGCGTGGGGGACTTCCTAGCCAAAAACATTCAGTACTTC.

In its sample, this clonotype was seen many times. This chain joins TRBV28 and TRBJ2-1; no reliable D call. Trimming removed 2 bases from V and 4 bases from J, with 6 bases in between. The CDR3 spans 13 residues. Per germline, CDR1 MDHEN and CDR2 SYDVKM. The CDR3 spells CASSLTGYNEQFF. CDR3 sequence (DNA): TGTGCCAGCAGTTTAACCGGATACAATGAGCAGTTCTTC. Combining the CDR3 with reference TRBV28 and TRBJ2-1 gives the whole variable domain DVKVTQSSRYLVKRTGEKVFLECVQDMDHENMFWYRQDPGLGLRLIYFSYDVKMKEKGDIPEGYSVSREKKERFSLILESASTNQTSMYLCASSLTGYNEQFFGPGTRLTVL.

By its share, this clonotype is medium-sized. The V call is TRBV4-1, the J call TRBJ2-1; 9 nucleotides line up with TRBD2. V was clipped by 4 bases and J by 4 bases; unmatched bases: 8. The CDR3 loop spans 16 amino acids. Germline CDR1 reads MGHRA; CDR2 reads YSYEKL. This chain's CDR3 is CASSPSGLAAYNEQFF. CDR3 nucleotide sequence: TGCGCCAGCAGCCCATCGGGACTAGCAGCTTACAATGAGCAGTTCTTC.

Many counts were recorded for this clonotype. At one boundary the junction diverges from the germline segment, which might be a read error. This chain connects TRBV6-6 to TRBJ2-3, with D possibly being TRBD1 or TRBD2 (5 bases each). Germline assignment: CDR1 MNHNY and CDR2 SVGAGI (reference sequence). The CDR3 contains 17 residues. DNA of the CDR3: TGTGCCAGCAGTTATAGGGGAGTCCGCCTTAGCACAGATACGCAGTACTTT. Its protein is CASSYRGVRLSTDTQYF.

In this sample, this clonotype turned up many times. This chain joins TRBV7-9 and TRBJ2-1; D is ambiguous. The CDR3 runs to 12 residues. CDR1 is SEHNR and CDR2 is FQNEAQ in the germline V gene (reference sequence). V lost 5 bases to trimming and J lost 5 bases, with 7 bases between them. CDR3 region: CASSRTDNEQFF. The CDR3 DNA reads as TGTGCCAGCAGCCGGACCGACAATGAGCAGTTCTTC.

By share, this clonotype ranks as large (0.1 to 1%). V gene TRBV27 combines with J gene TRBJ2-1; TRBD1 matches at 7 bases. Trimming took 1 base from V and 2 from J; bases not matched to a gene: 2. This CDR3 spans 15 amino acids. CDR1 MNHEY and CDR2 SMNVEV come from the germline V gene (reference sequence). The CDR3 nucleotides read TGTGCCAGCAGTTTATGGCAGGGGGCCTACAATGAGCAGTTCTTC. Translation gives CASSLWQGAYNEQFF.

This clonotype has at least ten counts. This chain connects TRBV10-3 to TRBJ2-7; 10 nucleotides align to TRBD1. The CDR3 is made up of 14 amino acids. Germline V gene sequence: CDR1 ENHRY, CDR2 SYGVKD. V was clipped by 2 bases and J by 6 bases; unmatched bases: 4. CDR3 in DNA: TGTGCCATCAGTGAGAGACAGGGGGCTGGCGAGCAGTACTTC. Translating it yields CAISERQGAGEQYF.